Sequencing of this T cell receptor beta chain was carried out in a study of T cell repertoires in cytomegalovirus infection. In the study overall: CMV infection and matching HLA type were both indicated by public TCR beta signatures.

Germline CDR1 reads MNHEY; CDR2 reads SVGEGT. The CDR3 is 13 residues long. Trimming removed 11 bases from V and 0 bases from J, with 11 bases in between. Study conclusions and caveats: HLA-C-restricted CMV clonotypes gave the most frequent clonotype in two of eight donors. The cumulative frequency of public TCR beta families identified carriers of CMV plus the relevant HLA.

TCRdb passed the reads through MiXCR, listing each CDR3 protein once. The sample includes some 280,000 distinct CDR3 sequences, roughly 15% seen only once; the top ten take 7.5% to 10%. In its sample, this clonotype was seen a few times. Its antigen is currently unknown. The V gene is TRBV6-2 or TRBV6-3, the J gene TRBJ1-5; D remains ambiguous. The source material was PBMCs. The TCR originated in a human donor in good health (CMV status not recorded). Some clones in this sample may be carry-over from other donors' samples. The CDR3 is CAVRTSSNQPQHF. For the CDR3, the DNA is TGTGCCGTAAGAACATCTAGCAATCAGCCCCAGCATTTT.